Here is one T cell receptor beta chain with its context. Its specificity is unknown. A junction end diverges from the germline sequence, so it may reflect a read error. The study co-extracted DNA and RNA from about 20-30 mg of unsorted bulk tissue. Separate regions, five per tumor, were sampled. The data derive from a study of tumor-infiltrating lymphocytes in primary liver carcinoma. Broader study findings: For tumor-adjacent and tumor-blood pairs, overlap was less than that seen for tumor region pairs.

A primer matching the constant region was used to make TCR beta cDNA from approximately 0.45 ug of total RNA. ARM-PCR was slightly modified, and three nested multiplex PCR rounds with it gave rise to the TCR beta libraries. PCR rounds one and two used TRBV1-TRBV30 forward primers with a C-beta reverse primer for approximately 11 cycles each. TCRdb independently ran MiXCR on the multiplex PCR reads; one entry per CDR3 protein. The data contain roughly 50,000 distinct CDR3 sequences, about three quarters of them singletons. The CDR3 has 11 amino acids. Germline V CDR1 and CDR2: SQVTM, ANQGSEA. V gene TRBV29-1 combines with J gene TRBJ1-1; D perhaps matches TRBD1 (5 bases). The source material was liver tumor tissue from sampling region 2. Subset defined: tumor region T2, inferior pole. This sequence originates from a man aged 40-49 years with primary liver carcinoma and hepatitis B virus infection. The CDR3 DNA sequence: TGCAGAGTTGTGGGGGGAATGGAAGCTTTATTT. As protein: CRVVGGMEALF.